This T cell receptor (beta chain) was observed in a study of OX40 agonist ivuxolimab in advanced cancers. Data came from immunoSEQ multiplex PCR; TCRdb stores just in-frame clones and leaves some out. This sample carries 30,000 to 35,000 clones, 80% to 85% of them seen once, and the ten largest clones take approximately 2%. This CDR3 spans 14 amino acids. Germline trimming cut 5 bases from V and 7 bases from J; bases unmatched to any gene: 9. CDR1 and CDR2 (germline): SGHVS, FNYEAQ. This TCR was recovered from an adult with an advanced solid tumor such as melanoma, head and neck, liver or kidney cancer. This sequence joins TRBV7-6 and TRBJ2-7, with 9 bases that match TRBD2. Specimen: CD4+ or CD8+ T cells sorted from blood, collected in a trial of the OX40 agonist ivuxolimab. The CDR3 DNA follows: TGTGCCAGCAGCGGGGTAGCGGGGGCAGGGGAGCAGTACTTC. Translated, it gives CASSGVAGAGEQYF.